Each of the 9 T cell receptor beta chains below was sequenced from the same sample in a study of OX40 agonist ivuxolimab in advanced cancers. Sequencing used immunoSEQ multiplex PCR; TCRdb keeps in-frame clones, though not all of them. The sample has around 80,000 clones, approximately 90% seen once. The source was CD4+ or CD8+ T cells sorted from blood, collected in a trial of the OX40 agonist ivuxolimab. The receptor source for this set is an adult with an advanced solid tumor such as melanoma, head and neck, liver or kidney cancer.

V usage is TRBV11-3 and J usage is TRBJ2-5; 16 bases fit TRBD2. CDR3 length equals 17 residues. Germline loops: CDR1 SGHNT, CDR2 YENEEA. The J segment lost 5 bases and the V segment lost 5 bases, leaving 8 bases of the junction unmatched. This CDR3 is CASSPGTSGRARETQYF. Written as DNA, the CDR3 is TGTGCCAGCAGCCCCGGGACTAGCGGGAGGGCCAGGGAGACCCAGTACTTC.

This clone has more than one count but fewer than ten. This chain uses TRBV20-1 with TRBJ1-1; 7 nucleotides line up with TRBD1. CDR3 length: 11 amino acids. With 5 bases clipped from V and 6 bases from J, the junction kept 3 bases outside the gene matches. Germline V gene data show CDR1 as DFQATT and CDR2 as SNEGSKA (reference sequence). The CDR3 loop is CSAWDSPEAFF. CDR3 nucleotide sequence: TGCAGTGCTTGGGACAGTCCTGAAGCTTTCTTT.

The chain links TRBV10-3 to TRBJ2-4; 7 bases fit TRBD2. This CDR3 spans 14 amino acids. The germline V gene encodes CDR1 ENHRY and CDR2 SYGVKD. V dropped 4 bases and J dropped 4; count of bases not matched to a gene: 4. CDR3 bases: TGTGCCATCAGTGGGGAGGGAGGGAAAAACATTCAGTACTTC. Amino acid sequence: CAISGEGGKNIQYF.

This clone was counted a single time. The chain is built from TRBV6-6 and TRBJ1-6; D unresolved. Trimming took off 0 bases at V and 9 bases at J, with 9 bases between the two ends. Germline CDR1 MNHNY, CDR2 SVGAGI (reference sequence). This CDR3 is built from 14 residues. The CDR3 DNA is TGTGCCAGCAGTTACTCCCAGGAGAGTTCACCCCTCCACTTT. It translates to CASSYSQESSPLHF.

This clone was picked up one time. The junction and the germline gene differ at one end; a read error may be behind it. The V and J genes are TRBV5-1 and TRBJ2-7, with 11 bases aligning to TRBD1. Germline V gives CDR1 SGHRS, CDR2 YFSETQ. This CDR3 has 15 residues. The CDR3 region is CASSLGQGVVYEQYF. In DNA, the CDR3 is TGCGCCAGCAGTTTGGGACAGGGGGTTGTCTACGAGCAGTACTTC.

The J gene is TRBJ2-2, the V gene TRBV18; either TRBD1 or TRBD2 may fit D (5 bases each). The CDR3 is made up of 17 amino acids. V was cut by 1 base and J by 3 bases, with 15 bases left in between. Germline V gives CDR1 KGHSH, CDR2 LQKENI. This chain's CDR3 is CASSPLGGGADTGELFF. The CDR3 DNA reads TGTGCCAGCTCACCACTCGGTGGGGGAGCGGACACCGGGGAGCTGTTTTTT.

The chain links TRBV15 to TRBJ2-2; 12 bases agree with TRBD1. Germline-derived CDR1 and CDR2 are LNHNV and YYDKDF (reference sequence). Germline trimming cut 10 bases from V and 3 bases from J; bases unmatched to any gene: 15. This CDR3 has 18 amino acids. As DNA, the CDR3 is TGTGCCAGCATGAGGGACAGGGGGCCTCTGGGATACACCGGGGAGCTGTTTTTT. Residues: CASMRDRGPLGYTGELFF.

This clone occurred once. The CDR3 protein is CAIRGRMNTEAFF. The CDR3 coding sequence is TGTGCCATCAGAGGCAGAATGAACACTGAAGCTTTCTTT. This chain connects TRBV10-3 to TRBJ1-1; D gene uncertain. V gave up 6 bases and J gave up 0 bases, with 8 bases separating them. This CDR3 contains 13 residues. Germline V lookup: CDR1 ENHRY, CDR2 SYGVKD.

The chain couples TRBV30 to TRBJ2-7; D gene uncertain. Trimming cost V 2 bases and J 3 bases, with 11 bases left between them. The CDR3 totals 13 residues. Germline CDR1 is GTSNPN and CDR2 is SVGIG (reference sequence). The CDR3 region has the DNA TGTGCCTGGAGTCTAGGTTCCTTCTACGAGCAGTACTTC. As protein: CAWSLGSFYEQYF.